The 4 T cell receptor beta chains below all came from one sample that was sequenced in a study of T-cell memory formation after mild COVID-19. TCRdb re-analysed the 5' RACE reads in MiXCR, keeping a single row per CDR3 protein. This sample has roughly 250,000 distinct CDR3 sequences; 16% occur once, and the top ten carry 20% to 25%. Sequenced material: PBMCs or a T cell subset sorted from them (not recorded which). The receptors were sampled from a man aged 18-30 years who had mild COVID-19 (a few samples of this study predate the infection). Cell type and time point are not known.

This sequence joins TRBV30 and TRBJ2-2; 7 positions agree with TRBD1. The CDR3 has 15 amino acids. Germline V gives CDR1 GTSNPN, CDR2 SVGIG (reference sequence). V dropped 6 bases and J dropped 1; count of bases not matched to a gene: 8. This chain's CDR3 is CACPSGGGNTGELFF. In DNA form, the CDR3 reads TGTGCCTGTCCTTCAGGGGGTGGGAACACCGGGGAGCTGTTTTTT.

This clonotype was found a few times. The CDR3 bases are TGCGCCAGCAGCTTGGGGGACAGCTTAACTGGAAACACCATATATTTT. Amino acid sequence: CASSLGDSLTGNTIYF. The rearrangement links TRBV5-1 to TRBJ1-3, with 7 bases matching TRBD1. Germline-derived CDR1 and CDR2 are SGHRS and YFSETQ. V shed 0 bases and J 2 bases; nucleotides not matched to a gene: 5. This CDR3 is 16 amino acids long.

The chain uses TRBV4-1 and TRBJ2-1; 9 bases are shared with TRBD2. This CDR3 is 15 amino acids long. J was trimmed by 5 bases and V by 4 bases; bases with no gene match: 6. CDR1 and CDR2 (germline): MGHRA, YSYEKL. CDR3 sequence (DNA): TGCGCCAGCAGCCCGCTAGCGGGGCTAAACAATGAGCAGTTCTTC. Protein sequence: CASSPLAGLNNEQFF.

V is TRBV7-9 and J is TRBJ1-1; weak D call: TRBD1 (5 bases). Germline CDR1 reads SEHNR; CDR2 reads FQNEAQ (reference sequence). V lost 6 bases and J 3 bases, leaving 11 bases between the germline ends. This CDR3 spans 13 amino acids. The DNA for the CDR3 is TGTGCCAGCAGGGGGGTTCGGGACACTGAAGCTTTCTTT. This translates into CASRGVRDTEAFF.